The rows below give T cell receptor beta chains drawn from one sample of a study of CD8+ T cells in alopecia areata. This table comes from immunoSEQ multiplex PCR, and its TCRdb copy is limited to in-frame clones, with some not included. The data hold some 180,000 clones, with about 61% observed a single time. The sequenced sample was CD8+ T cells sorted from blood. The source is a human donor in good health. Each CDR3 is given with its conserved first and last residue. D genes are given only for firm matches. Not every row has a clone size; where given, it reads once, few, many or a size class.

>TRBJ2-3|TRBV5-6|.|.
CASSPPPNTDTQYF
TGTGCCAGCAGCCCCCCCCCGAACACAGATACGCAGTATTTT
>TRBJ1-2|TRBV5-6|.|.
CASSIIQLNYGYTF
TGTGCCAGCAGCATAATACAGCTTAACTATGGCTACACCTTC
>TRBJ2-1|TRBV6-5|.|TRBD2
CASTYFGGGNNEQFF
TGTGCCAGCACCTACTTTGGGGGGGGGAACAATGAGCAGTTCTTC
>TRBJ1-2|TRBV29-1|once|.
CSAQNPGRPNYGYTF
TGCAGCGCTCAAAACCCGGGACGACCAAACTATGGCTACACCTTC
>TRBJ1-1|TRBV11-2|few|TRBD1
CASSLGVGTGSSNTEAFF
TGTGCCAGCAGCTTAGGAGTAGGGACAGGGAGTTCGAACACTGAAGCTTTCTTT
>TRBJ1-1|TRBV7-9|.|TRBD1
CASSLRQGGEAFF
TGTGCCAGCAGCTTACGACAGGGCGGTGAAGCTTTCTTT
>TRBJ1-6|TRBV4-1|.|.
CASSHSGGSNSPLHF
TGCGCCAGCAGCCATTCTGGGGGTAGTAATTCACCCCTCCACTTT
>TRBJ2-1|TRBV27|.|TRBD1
CASSLPRLTGSRDEQFF
TGTGCCAGCAGCCTACCAAGACTGACAGGGAGTCGCGATGAGCAGTTCTTC
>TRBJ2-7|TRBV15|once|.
CATSREGDFYEQYF
TGTGCCACCAGCAGAGAGGGGGATTTCTACGAGCAGTACTTC
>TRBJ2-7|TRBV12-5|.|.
CASGLKRNEQYF
TGTGCTAGTGGTTTGAAAAGGAACGAGCAGTACTTC
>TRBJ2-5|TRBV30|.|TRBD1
CAWSPGISGTGKETQYF
TGTGCCTGGAGTCCAGGCATATCCGGGACAGGGAAAGAGACCCAGTACTTC
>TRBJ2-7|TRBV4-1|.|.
CASSQEETYYEQYF
TGCGCCAGCAGCCAAGAGGAGACCTACTACGAGCAGTACTTC
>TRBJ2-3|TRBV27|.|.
CASSVAGSSTDTQYF
TGTGCCAGCAGCGTGGCAGGGTCTAGCACAGATACGCAGTATTTT
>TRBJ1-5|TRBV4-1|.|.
CASSQVRGNQPQHF
TGCGCCAGCAGCCAAGTCAGGGGCAATCAGCCCCAGCATTTT
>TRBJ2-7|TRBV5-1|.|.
CASSMGYEQYF
TGCGCCAGCAGTATGGGGTACGAGCAGTACTTC
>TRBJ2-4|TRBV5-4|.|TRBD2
CASSDSGGANIQYF
TGTGCCAGCAGCGATAGCGGGGGGGCCAACATTCAGTACTTC
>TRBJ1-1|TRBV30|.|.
CASDNMNTEAFF
TGTGCCTCGGACAACATGAACACTGAAGCTTTCTTT
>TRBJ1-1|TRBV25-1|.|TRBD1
CASSESRDSPNTEAFF
TGTGCCAGCAGTGAATCTAGGGACAGCCCTAACACTGAAGCTTTCTTT
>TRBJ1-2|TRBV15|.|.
CATSRAEGSYGYTF
TGTGCCACCAGCAGAGCGGAGGGTAGCTATGGCTACACCTTC
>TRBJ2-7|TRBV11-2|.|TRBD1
CASSQGTGHSYEQYF
TGTGCCAGCTCTCAAGGGACAGGTCACTCCTACGAGCAGTACTTC
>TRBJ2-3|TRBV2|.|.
CASGGDSSSTDTQYF
TGTGCCAGCGGCGGGGACAGTTCTAGCACAGATACGCAGTATTTT
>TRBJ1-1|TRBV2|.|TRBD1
CASSHGQGSTEAFF
TGTGCCAGCAGTCACGGACAGGGTAGCACTGAAGCTTTCTTT
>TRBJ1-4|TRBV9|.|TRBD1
CASSGLQGAGEKLFF
TGTGCCAGCAGCGGGCTACAGGGGGCTGGGGAAAAACTGTTTTTT
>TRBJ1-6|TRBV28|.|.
CASRGVNSPLHF
TGTGCCAGCCGGGGGGTGAATTCACCCCTCCACTTT
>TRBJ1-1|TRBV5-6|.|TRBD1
CASSPGQEPEAFF
TGTGCCAGCAGCCCCGGACAGGAGCCTGAAGCTTTCTTT
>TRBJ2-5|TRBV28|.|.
CASSPLAKTQETQYF
TGTGCCAGCAGTCCCCTAGCGAAGACCCAAGAGACCCAGTACTTC
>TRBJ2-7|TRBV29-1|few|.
CSVEDRGAGPYEQYF
TGCAGCGTTGAAGATCGAGGCGCAGGACCCTACGAGCAGTACTTC
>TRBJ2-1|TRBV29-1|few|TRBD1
CSVEEYGQGNEQFF
TGCAGCGTTGAAGAGTACGGACAGGGCAATGAGCAGTTCTTC
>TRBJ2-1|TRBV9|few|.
CASSLDDRRGNEQFF
TGTGCCAGCAGCCTTGACGATCGAAGGGGCAATGAGCAGTTCTTC
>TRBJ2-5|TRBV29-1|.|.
CSVEDTAFQGQETQYF
TGCAGCGTTGAAGATACGGCCTTTCAGGGCCAAGAGACCCAGTACTTC
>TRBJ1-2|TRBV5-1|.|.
CASSFWGGDGYTF
TGCGCCAGCAGCTTCTGGGGAGGAGATGGCTACACCTTC
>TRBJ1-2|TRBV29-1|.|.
CSVGETPGGYTF
TGCAGCGTTGGTGAGACACCAGGTGGCTACACCTTC
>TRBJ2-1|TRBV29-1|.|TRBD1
CSVGPGTAYNEQFF
TGCAGCGTTGGACCCGGGACAGCTTACAATGAGCAGTTCTTC
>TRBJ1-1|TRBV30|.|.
CAWNGGATNTEAFF
TGTGCCTGGAACGGAGGGGCCACAAACACTGAAGCTTTCTTT
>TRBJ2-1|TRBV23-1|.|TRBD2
CASSHPPAIAGGLLMSYNEQFF
TGCGCCAGCAGTCACCCCCCGGCGATAGCGGGGGGGCTTCTAATGTCCTACAATGAGCAGTTCTTC
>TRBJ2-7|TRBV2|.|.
CASHPPGDEQYF
TGTGCCAGCCATCCCCCGGGTGACGAGCAGTACTTC
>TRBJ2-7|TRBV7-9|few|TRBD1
CASSLTQGNAYEQYF
TGTGCCAGCAGCTTAACACAGGGGAACGCCTACGAGCAGTACTTC
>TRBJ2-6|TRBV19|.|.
CASSQRQGRGGANVLTF
TGTGCCAGTAGCCAGAGACAGGGGCGAGGGGGGGCCAATGTCCTGACTTTC
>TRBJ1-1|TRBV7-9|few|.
CASSLLGGLGIEAFF
TGTGCCAGCAGCTTACTTGGCGGACTAGGGATTGAAGCTTTCTTT
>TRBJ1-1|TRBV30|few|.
CAWSVDPQFGRMNTEAFF
TGTGCCTGGAGTGTAGACCCACAGTTTGGGAGGATGAACACTGAAGCTTTCTTT
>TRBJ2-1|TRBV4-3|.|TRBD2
CASSQRTSGINEQFF
TGCGCCAGCAGCCAACGGACTAGCGGGATCAATGAGCAGTTCTTC
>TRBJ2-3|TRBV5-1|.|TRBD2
CASSLAGGRDTQYF
TGCGCCAGCAGTCTAGCGGGGGGCCGAGATACGCAGTATTTT
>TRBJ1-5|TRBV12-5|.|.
CASGPSRGEPQHF
TGTGCTAGTGGTCCCTCCCGGGGGGAGCCCCAGCATTTT
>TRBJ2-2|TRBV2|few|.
CASSDTRGNANTGELFF
TGTGCCAGCAGTGATACCCGGGGCAACGCGAACACCGGGGAGCTGTTTTTT
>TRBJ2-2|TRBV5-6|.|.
CASSSPGELFF
TGTGCCAGCAGCTCACCCGGGGAGCTGTTTTTT
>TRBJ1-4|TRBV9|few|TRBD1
CASSAQDRPTNEKLFF
TGTGCCAGCAGCGCCCAGGACAGGCCAACTAATGAAAAACTGTTTTTT
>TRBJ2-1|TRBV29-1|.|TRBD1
CGGQADNEQFF
TGCGGAGGACAGGCCGACAATGAGCAGTTCTTC
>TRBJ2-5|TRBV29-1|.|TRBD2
CSVEFSSGGQETQYF
TGCAGCGTTGAGTTTAGTAGCGGGGGGCAAGAGACCCAGTACTTC
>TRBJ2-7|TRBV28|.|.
CASSLTATGEQYF
TGTGCCAGCAGTCTGACCGCTACTGGAGAGCAGTACTTC
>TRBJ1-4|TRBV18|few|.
CASSPPRGYATNEKLFF
TGTGCCAGCTCACCACCTCGTGGTTACGCAACTAATGAAAAACTGTTTTTT
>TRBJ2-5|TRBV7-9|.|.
CASSLGSRSSQETQYF
TGTGCCAGCAGCTTAGGGTCCCGGAGCAGCCAAGAGACCCAGTACTTC
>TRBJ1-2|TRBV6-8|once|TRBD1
CASSYAGTGAYYGYTF
TGTGCCAGCAGTTACGCCGGGACAGGGGCCTACTATGGCTACACCTTC
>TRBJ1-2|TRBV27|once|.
CASTGNPDYGYTF
TGTGCCAGCACGGGGAATCCGGACTATGGCTACACCTTC
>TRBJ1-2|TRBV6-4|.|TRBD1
CASSYATGVGTYGYTF
TGTGCCAGCAGTTACGCGACAGGGGTTGGAACATATGGCTACACCTTC
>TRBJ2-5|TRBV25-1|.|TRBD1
CASRGEQGPPVETQYF
TGTGCCAGCAGGGGGGAACAGGGGCCCCCGGTGGAGACCCAGTACTTC